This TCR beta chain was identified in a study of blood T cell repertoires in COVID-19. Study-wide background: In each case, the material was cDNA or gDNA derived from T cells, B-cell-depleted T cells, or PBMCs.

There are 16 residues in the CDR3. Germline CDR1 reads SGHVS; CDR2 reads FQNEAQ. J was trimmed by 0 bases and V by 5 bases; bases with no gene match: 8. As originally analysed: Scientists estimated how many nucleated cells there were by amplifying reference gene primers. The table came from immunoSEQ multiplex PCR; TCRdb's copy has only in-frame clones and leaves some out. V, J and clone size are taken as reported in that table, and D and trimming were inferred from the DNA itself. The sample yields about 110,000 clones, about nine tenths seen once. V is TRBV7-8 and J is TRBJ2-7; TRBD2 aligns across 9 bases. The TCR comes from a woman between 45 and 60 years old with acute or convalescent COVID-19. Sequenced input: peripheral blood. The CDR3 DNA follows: TGTGCCAGCAGCCCAGGACTAGCGAGCGACTCCTACGAGCAGTACTTC. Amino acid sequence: CASSPGLASDSYEQYF.